This T cell receptor beta chain originates from a study of shared clonotypes between healthy human individuals. In the CD4+ fraction, cells were divided into CD45RA+ naive and CD45RA-negative memory subsets. The table came from immunoSEQ multiplex PCR; TCRdb's copy has only in-frame clones and leaves some out. The data contain over a million clones, around 97% of them seen just once; the ten biggest clones take up 1.2%. CDR1 and CDR2 from the germline V gene are SGHTA and FQGNSA. Trimming removed 5 bases from V and 0 bases from J, with 11 bases in between. This CDR3 comprises 15 residues. The chain uses TRBV7-2 and TRBJ1-5; possibly TRBD1 for D (6 bases). The sequence was collected from a man aged 25-45 years in good health. Sequenced sample: naive CD4+ T cells sorted from blood. Subset defined: CD45RA+ positively selected. This chain's CDR3 is CASSGGPDSNQPQHF. In DNA form, the CDR3 reads TGTGCCAGCAGCGGGGGGCCGGATAGCAATCAGCCCCAGCATTTT. The variable domain in full, completed from reference TRBV7-2 and TRBJ1-5, reads GAGVSQSPSNKVTEKGKDVELRCDPISGHTALYWYRQSLGQGLEFLIYFQGNSAPDKSGLPSDRFSAERTGGSVSTLTIQRTQQEDSAVYLCASSGGPDSNQPQHFGDGTRLSIL.